The next 16 T cell receptor beta chains were all read from a single sample in a study of cytomegalovirus exposure and HLA in healthy donors. The assay was immunoSEQ multiplex PCR, and TCRdb's table has in-frame clones only and misses some. The sample has about 140,000 clones, 70% to 90% seen once. Sequenced sample: PBMCs. These receptors originate from a man younger than 35 in good health and CMV-seronegative.

This chain links TRBV7-2 with TRBJ2-7; D might be TRBD1 (6 bases). Between the trimmed V and J ends, which lost 5 bases and 2 bases, there was a span of 13 bases. The CDR3 runs to 14 residues. CDR1 SGHTA and CDR2 FQGNSA come from the germline V gene. CDR3 bases: TGTGCCAGCAGCATAAGTTGGACAGCCTACGAGCAGTACTTC. It specifies CASSISWTAYEQYF.

This clone was found a few times. This rearrangement joins TRBV19 to TRBJ2-3, with TRBD2 as a possible D gene (5 bases). CDR1 is LNHDA and CDR2 is SQIVND in the germline V gene (reference sequence). Trimming took off 3 bases at V and 4 bases at J, with 5 bases between the two ends. The CDR3 sequence is 12 residues long. The chain's CDR3 is CASSMGADTQYF. The DNA of the CDR3 is TGTGCCAGTAGTATGGGAGCAGATACGCAGTATTTT.

The rearrangement joins TRBV30 to TRBJ2-2, with 11 bases matching TRBD2. V dropped 1 base and J dropped 6; count of bases not matched to a gene: 4. The CDR3 runs to 15 residues. From germline, CDR1 is GTSNPN and CDR2 SVGIG (reference sequence). The CDR3 DNA follows: TGTGCCTGGAGTGAAGGACTAGCGGGTTCCGGGGAGCTGTTTTTT. Translating gives CAWSEGLAGSGELFF.

The chain joins TRBV27 to TRBJ1-4, with 7 bases matching TRBD1. CDR3 length: 16 residues. Germline V gene data show CDR1 as MNHEY and CDR2 as SMNVEV (reference sequence). With 0 bases clipped from V and 8 bases from J, the junction kept 9 bases outside the gene matches. CDR3 loop: CASSLSFGTAGEKLFF. Written as DNA, the CDR3 is TGTGCCAGCAGTTTATCGTTCGGGACAGCCGGAGAAAAACTGTTTTTT.

The chain is built from TRBV25-1 and TRBJ2-1; 8 nucleotides line up with TRBD2. After removal of 0 bases from V and 1 base from J, the junction contained 8 bases not matched to a gene. In germline, CDR1 is MGHDK, CDR2 SYGVNS. The CDR3 contains 18 residues. CDR3 sequence: CASSEYGGRTASYNEQFF. The CDR3 bases are TGTGCCAGCAGTGAATACGGCGGGAGGACGGCGTCCTACAATGAGCAGTTCTTC.

This clone showed up just a few times. The rearrangement links TRBV7-9 to TRBJ2-7, with unresolved D. The CDR3 loop spans 16 amino acids. CDR1 and CDR2 (germline): SEHNR, FQNEAQ (reference sequence). Between the trimmed V and J ends, which lost 5 bases and 4 bases, there was a span of 21 bases. The CDR3 protein is CASSPKFRVGMYEQYF. The CDR3 DNA reads TGTGCCAGCAGCCCGAAGTTCCGGGTTGGTATGTACGAGCAGTACTTC.

This clone was seen a handful of times. The rearrangement links TRBV7-2 to TRBJ2-6, with TRBD2 as a possible D gene (6 bases). V lost 3 bases and J lost 4, with 10 bases in between. Germline CDR1 is SGHTA and CDR2 is FQGNSA. CDR3 length: 15 residues. The chain's CDR3 is CASSFGGSGANVLTF. CDR3 sequence (DNA): TGTGCCAGCAGCTTCGGAGGGTCCGGGGCCAACGTCCTGACTTTC.

The chain is built from TRBV27 and TRBJ1-1; 7 nucleotides align to TRBD1. Germline lookup yields CDR1 MNHEY and CDR2 SMNVEV (reference sequence). V lost 0 bases, J lost 7 bases, and 8 bases stayed unmatched. The CDR3 spans 15 residues. This CDR3 reads CASSLSPRGNVEAFF. The CDR3 DNA reads as TGTGCCAGCAGTTTATCGCCCAGGGGGAACGTTGAAGCTTTCTTT.

This clone was seen only once. The chain uses TRBV7-7 and TRBJ2-1, with a possible D match to TRBD2 (6 bases). Trimming shortened V by 8 bases and J by 6 bases, and 14 bases separated the two germline ends. The length of the CDR3 is 13 residues. Germline assignment: CDR1 SSHAT and CDR2 FNYEAQ (reference sequence). The CDR3, as DNA: TGTGCCAGCGGACCCGGGACTGGCAATGAGCAGTTCTTC. Translation gives CASGPGTGNEQFF.

The chain employs TRBV29-1 and TRBJ2-7; tentatively, D is TRBD2 (5 bases). V dropped 0 bases and J dropped 0 bases, with 9 bases sitting between them. The CDR3 is 14 residues long. Per germline, CDR1 SQVTM and CDR2 ANQGSEA. The CDR3 DNA sequence: TGCAGCGTTGAAGATCAACGGGGCTCCTACGAGCAGTACTTC. It encodes CSVEDQRGSYEQYF.

The chain carries TRBV5-4 and TRBJ2-7; a possible D gene is TRBD1 (5 bases). V was cut by 4 bases and J by 2 bases, with 16 bases left in between. This CDR3 spans 15 amino acids. The germline V gene has CDR1 SGHNT and CDR2 YYREEE (reference sequence). The CDR3 bases are TGTGCCAGCAGCCGCAGGGAAGCCCCTCCCTACGAGCAGTACTTC. Amino acids: CASSRREAPPYEQYF.

In this sample, this clone turned up a few times. The gene calls are TRBV29-1 and TRBJ2-1; D possibly corresponds to TRBD2 (7 bases). The ends were cut back, 6 bases at V and 4 bases at J, with 19 bases in the middle. The CDR3 contains 15 residues. Per the germline V gene, CDR1 is SQVTM and CDR2 is ANQGSEA. The CDR3 protein is CSVAGHQDAYNEQFF. The CDR3 DNA is TGCAGCGTAGCGGGACATCAGGACGCTTACAATGAGCAGTTCTTC.

V and J are TRBV27 and TRBJ2-7; TRBD2 matches at 7 bases. V lost 4 bases and J lost 0; bases outside the gene matches: 18. CDR1 and CDR2 (germline): MNHEY, SMNVEV (reference sequence). The CDR3 is 19 residues long. The chain's CDR3 is CASSSSGTILGPNSYEQYF. CDR3 nucleotide sequence: TGTGCCAGCAGTTCCTCCGGGACTATATTGGGGCCGAACTCCTACGAGCAGTACTTC.

The V gene is TRBV7-6, the J gene TRBJ2-2, with 7 bases lining up with TRBD1. Unmatched junction bases numbered 6, after V lost 8 bases and J lost 3 bases. CDR1 SGHVS and CDR2 FNYEAQ come from the germline V gene. The CDR3 runs 14 residues. The chain's CDR3 is CASFLRGHTGELFF. The CDR3 coding sequence is TGTGCCAGCTTTCTAAGGGGGCACACCGGGGAGCTGTTTTTT.

This clone was detected a few times. The V gene is TRBV2, the J gene TRBJ1-1, with D perhaps matching TRBD1 (5 bases). Deletions cut 8 bases from V and 1 base from J, with 11 bases between. The CDR3 spans 13 residues. The germline gives CDR1 SNHLY, CDR2 FYNNEI. In nucleotides, the CDR3 is TGTGCCAGCCAGGAGACAGAGAACACTGAAGCTTTCTTT. Its translation: CASQETENTEAFF.

The chain uses TRBV6-4 and TRBJ1-5; D is ambiguous. The ends were cut back, 0 bases at V and 4 bases at J, with 7 bases in the middle. There are 14 residues in the CDR3. Germline CDR1 reads MRHNA; CDR2 reads SNTAGT. DNA for the CDR3: TGTGCCAGCAGTGACTCGAGCGAGAATCAGCCCCAGCATTTT. Its protein is CASSDSSENQPQHF.